The 8 T cell receptor beta chains in this list originate from one sample, sequenced in a study of Ad26.COV2.S vaccination and SARS-CoV-2 variants. As for treatment: roughly 20 received Ad26.COV2.S at low or high dose, single or two shots; 5 received placebo; per-sample allocation not given. Samples analyzed were those drawn on day 63 after the first vaccine or placebo injection. TCRdb's table, derived via immunoSEQ multiplex PCR, lists solely in-frame clones and lacks some. The table shows nearly 400,000 clones, with approximately 90% occurring only once. The material sequenced was peripheral blood, taken in a trial of Ad26.COV2.S vaccine versus placebo. The receptors stem from a person between 18 and 65 years old who received the Ad26.COV2.S COVID-19 vaccine or a placebo.

The J gene is TRBJ2-3, the V gene TRBV4-2; D might be TRBD1 (6 bases). Germline lookup yields CDR1 LGHNA and CDR2 YNFKEQ. The V and J ends lost 2 bases and 0 bases respectively, with 9 bases between them. This CDR3 is built from 15 residues. The CDR3 spells CASSQKDSSTDTQYF. The CDR3 DNA reads as TGTGCCAGCAGCCAAAAGGACAGTAGCACAGATACGCAGTATTTT.

V is TRBV20-1 and J is TRBJ2-7; D is undetermined. Germline values: CDR1 DFQATT, CDR2 SNEGSKA (reference sequence). Deletions cut 7 bases from V and 6 bases from J, with 13 bases between. CDR3 length: 11 amino acids. This chain's CDR3 is CSVVLVREQYF. The CDR3 DNA is TGCAGTGTGGTATTAGTCCGCGAGCAGTACTTC.

The chain recombines TRBV21-1 with TRBJ2-7; no DNA check was done on the table's D call, TRBD2. TRBV21-1 is marked as a pseudogene. The CDR3 runs to 23 residues. CDR3 region: CASSKAPGASGLMGGDVTYEQYF. The CDR3 bases are TGTGCCAGCAGCAAAGCGCCTGGCGCTAGCGGTCTGATGGGCGGCGACGTAACCTACGAGCAGTACTTC.

This rearrangement joins TRBV9 to TRBJ1-6; D not certain. The CDR3 is 13 amino acids. CDR1 and CDR2 from the germline V gene are SGDLS and YYNGEE. Trimming cost V 0 bases and J 9 bases, with 7 bases left between them. CDR3 amino acids: CASSVGERSPLHF. For the CDR3, the DNA is TGTGCCAGCAGCGTAGGGGAGCGTTCACCCCTCCACTTT.

The chain carries TRBV10-3 and TRBJ2-1, with 7 positions matching TRBD2. The ends lost 0 bases at V and 4 bases at J; junction bases unmatched: 6. From germline, CDR1 is ENHRY and CDR2 SYGVKD. This CDR3 region has 16 residues. CDR3 sequence: CAISESSGRVYNEQFF. CDR3 in DNA: TGTGCCATCAGTGAGTCAAGTGGGAGGGTTTACAATGAGCAGTTCTTC.

V is TRBV19 and J is TRBJ2-7; 8 nucleotides align to TRBD2. The CDR3 sequence is 17 residues long. Unmatched junction bases numbered 12, after V lost 0 bases and J lost 5 bases. From germline, CDR1 is LNHDA and CDR2 SQIVND (reference sequence). The CDR3 nucleotides are TGTGCCAGTAGTATAGATCTAGGAACTAGCGGTTCAGACGAGCAGTACTTC. It codes for CASSIDLGTSGSDEQYF. Based on the CDR3 plus reference TRBV19 and TRBJ2-7, the full variable domain is DGGITQSPKYLFRKEGQNVTLSCEQNLNHDAMYWYRQDPGQGLRLIYYSQIVNDFQKGDIAEGYSVSREKKESFPLTVTSAQKNPTAFYLCASSIDLGTSGSDEQYFGPGTRLTVT.

The rearrangement uses TRBV18 and TRBJ2-3; possibly TRBD2 for D (5 bases). The CDR3 runs 14 residues. Germline CDR1 is KGHSH and CDR2 is LQKENI. Trimming shortened V by 2 bases and J by 2 bases, and 8 bases separated the two germline ends. The CDR3 is CASSPYGITDTQYF. CDR3 nucleotides: TGTGCCAGCTCACCATACGGGATCACAGATACGCAGTATTTT. The variable domain in full, with the rest retrieved from reference TRBV18 and TRBJ2-3, is NAGVMQNPRHLVRRRGQEARLRCSPMKGHSHVYWYRQLPEEGLKFMVYLQKENIIDESGMPKERFSAEFPKEGPSILRIQQVVRGDSAAYFCASSPYGITDTQYFGPGTRLTVL.

This rearrangement joins TRBV7-2 to TRBJ2-7; D remains ambiguous. Germline values: CDR1 SGHTA, CDR2 FQGNSA. The CDR3 spans 13 residues. V lost 5 bases and J 3 bases, leaving 11 bases between the germline ends. CDR3 in DNA: TGTGCCAGCAGCCGCCGAGCTAGCTACGAGCAGTACTTC. It is translated as CASSRRASYEQYF. The variable domain in full, completed from reference TRBV7-2 and TRBJ2-7, reads GAGVSQSPSNKVTEKGKDVELRCDPISGHTALYWYRQSLGQGLEFLIYFQGNSAPDKSGLPSDRFSAERTGGSVSTLTIQRTQQEDSAVYLCASSRRASYEQYFGPGTRLTVT.